This T cell receptor (beta chain) was profiled in a study of blood T cells in healthy people across ages. Study-wide findings and caveats: It was found that TCR beta diversity correlated strongly with the percentage of naive T cells.

Germline V CDR1 and CDR2: DFQATT, SNEGSKA (reference sequence). This CDR3 contains 13 residues. Trimming stripped 1 base from V and 8 bases from J, with 12 bases between. A sample-barcoded 5' primer and a J-beta primer mix were used in a second PCR of about 7 to 12 cycles. The template-switch adaptor was a 5' adaptor with 12 random nucleotides. It tagged each cDNA molecule. Each CDR3 protein is one row after TCRdb ran MiXCR on the 5' RACE reads. The data show 730,000 or so distinct CDR3 sequences, 40% to 45% seen once. The table lists this clonotype with a count of one. The target antigen is unknown. The TCR was taken from an elderly man in good health. The material sequenced was blood. This chain uses TRBV20-1 with TRBJ2-1; D is perhaps TRBD2 (6 bases). The CDR3 reads CSARGSWEDEQFF. CDR3 sequence (DNA): TGCAGTGCTAGAGGATCCTGGGAGGATGAGCAGTTCTTC.